These 2 T cell receptor beta chains share one sample of origin, sequenced in a study of CD8 T cells in ankylosing spondylitis. TCRdb reanalysed the 5' RACE reads using MiXCR and keeps one entry per CDR3 protein. Of approximately 220,000 distinct CDR3 sequences in the sample, about 10% were seen once. Material for sequencing was blood, either unsorted or a sorted T cell fraction (not recorded which). Receptors were obtained from a male donor with ankylosing spondylitis or in good health (not recorded which).

The table lists this clonotype with many counts. This chain uses TRBV3-1 with TRBJ2-1; D is perhaps TRBD2 (6 bases). This CDR3 comprises 16 residues. Germline CDR1 is LGHDT and CDR2 is YNNKEL (reference sequence). The ends were cut back, 3 bases at V and 4 bases at J, with 16 bases in the middle. CDR3 in DNA: TGTGCCAGCAGCCATTTCGGAGGAGGGGCTTACAATGAGCAGTTCTTC. Protein product: CASSHFGGGAYNEQFF.

The J gene is TRBJ2-3, the V gene TRBV7-3, with a tentative D call TRBD2 (7 bases). Germline lookup yields CDR1 SGHTA and CDR2 FQGTGA. This CDR3 contains 15 residues. Trimming removed 8 bases at V and 2 bases at J, with 17 bases between. This CDR3 is CASSLRGGTTDTQYF. In nucleotides, the CDR3 is TGTGCCAGCTCCTTAAGGGGGGGGACCACAGATACGCAGTATTTT.